This T cell receptor (beta chain) was identified during a study of T cells in Graves' hyperthyroidism and ophthalmopathy. V gave up 0 bases and J gave up 2 bases, with 9 bases separating them. CDR3 length: 15 amino acids. Germline-derived CDR1 and CDR2 are SGHTA and FQGNSA. The CDR3 regions of TCR beta were amplified from RNA transcripts. The TCR CDR3 first-round RT-PCR relied on the HTBI primer set. TCRdb recomputed calls from the multiplex PCR reads with MiXCR, one row per CDR3 protein. This table holds 530,000 or so distinct CDR3 sequences, 15% to 20% found once. This clonotype was found many times.

The sequenced material came from blood. The chain couples TRBV7-2 to TRBJ2-3, with TRBD2 as a possible D gene (6 bases). The receptor was derived from a young woman with Graves' ophthalmopathy. This chain's CDR3 is CASSLAGGPTDTQYF. The CDR3 DNA sequence: TGTGCCAGCAGCTTAGCGGGGGGTCCCACAGATACGCAGTATTTT.